This T cell receptor (beta chain) was sequenced for a study of blood T cell repertoires in COVID-19. Whole-study context: Whether acute or convalescent, the COVID-19 samples came from the United States, Italy and Spain. PBMCs, B-cell-depleted T cells, or T cells provided the cDNA or gDNA that made up the material.

Per the original methods: Amplification from reference gene primers served as the basis for estimated nucleated cell counts. The table came from immunoSEQ multiplex PCR; TCRdb's copy has only in-frame clones and leaves some out. V and J calls and clone size are those listed in that table; D and trimming were worked out from the DNA. Of 250,000 to 300,000 clones in the sample, over 70% were seen once. Germline CDR1 reads LNHDA; CDR2 reads SQIVND (reference sequence). The V end lost 7 bases, the J end lost 2 bases, and 12 bases lay between the germline ends. The length of the CDR3 is 14 residues. The clonotype was recovered from a man older than 75 with acute or convalescent COVID-19. The J gene is TRBJ1-5, the V gene TRBV19; D gene uncertain. Sequencing was carried out using peripheral blood. As DNA, the CDR3 is TGTGCCAGTAAAAGCGGGTTTGGCAATCAGCCCCAGCATTTT. It codes for CASKSGFGNQPQHF.